The rows below give T cell receptor beta chains drawn from one sample of a study of cytomegalovirus exposure and HLA in healthy donors. The assay was immunoSEQ multiplex PCR, and TCRdb's table has in-frame clones only and misses some. This table holds 250,000 or so clones, nearly 95% found once. The sample comprised PBMCs. These receptor sequences come from a girl aged 2-10 years in good health and CMV-seronegative. CDR3s include the opening cysteine and the closing phenylalanine or tryptophan. Fields, in order: clone size, J gene, V gene, D gene, CDR3 protein, CDR3 DNA. The D gene is left open where the match is weak. Only some rows state a clone size, as once, few, many or a class for expanded clones.

abundance: .; j_gene: TRBJ2-7; v_gene: TRBV10-2; d_gene: TRBD2; CDR3aa: CASSEVVAGAYEQYF; CDR3nt: TGCGCCAGCAGTGAGGTGGTAGCGGGAGCCTACGAGCAGTACTTC
abundance: .; j_gene: TRBJ2-5; v_gene: TRBV30; d_gene: TRBD2; CDR3aa: CAWSAGLAESETQYF; CDR3nt: TGTGCCTGGAGTGCAGGACTAGCGGAGTCGGAGACCCAGTACTTC
abundance: .; j_gene: TRBJ2-5; v_gene: TRBV10-2; d_gene: TRBD2; CDR3aa: CASSSGGAPSETQYF; CDR3nt: TGCGCCAGCAGTAGCGGGGGAGCCCCATCTGAGACCCAGTACTTC
abundance: .; j_gene: TRBJ2-3; v_gene: TRBV9; d_gene: .; CDR3aa: CASSVGVRMAGDTQYF; CDR3nt: TGTGCCAGCAGCGTAGGAGTAAGGATGGCAGGAGATACGCAGTATTTT
abundance: .; j_gene: TRBJ2-1; v_gene: TRBV15; d_gene: .; CDR3aa: CATTGGTYNEQFF; CDR3nt: TGTGCCACCACGGGGGGCACTTACAATGAGCAGTTCTTC
abundance: .; j_gene: TRBJ2-3; v_gene: TRBV7-2; d_gene: TRBD2; CDR3aa: CASSLIPSGSRIDTQYF; CDR3nt: TGTGCCAGCAGCTTAATTCCGAGCGGGAGTCGAATTGATACGCAGTATTTT
abundance: .; j_gene: TRBJ2-1; v_gene: TRBV5-1; d_gene: .; CDR3aa: CASSLGSTTEQFF; CDR3nt: TGCGCCAGCAGCTTGGGGAGTACCACCGAGCAGTTCTTC
abundance: .; j_gene: TRBJ2-3; v_gene: TRBV7-9; d_gene: .; CDR3aa: CASSFPGSSTDTQYF; CDR3nt: TGTGCCAGCAGCTTTCCGGGGTCTAGCACAGATACGCAGTATTTT
abundance: .; j_gene: TRBJ1-3; v_gene: TRBV15; d_gene: .; CDR3aa: CATSRDRSSGNTIYF; CDR3nt: TGTGCCACCAGCAGAGATCGCAGCTCTGGAAACACCATATATTTT
abundance: .; j_gene: TRBJ1-1; v_gene: TRBV5-1; d_gene: .; CDR3aa: CASSLAGPWVTEAFF; CDR3nt: TGCGCCAGCAGCTTGGCAGGGCCCTGGGTCACTGAAGCTTTCTTT
abundance: .; j_gene: TRBJ1-1; v_gene: TRBV10-3; d_gene: TRBD1; CDR3aa: CAISSAGTGFMNTEAFF; CDR3nt: TGTGCCATCAGTTCAGCCGGGACAGGGTTTATGAACACTGAAGCTTTCTTT
abundance: .; j_gene: TRBJ1-2; v_gene: TRBV28; d_gene: TRBD1; CDR3aa: CASSRGNYGYTF; CDR3nt: TGTGCCAGCAGCAGGGGGAACTATGGCTACACCTTC
abundance: .; j_gene: TRBJ1-1; v_gene: TRBV7-6; d_gene: .; CDR3aa: CASSLGEGWSTEAFF; CDR3nt: TGTGCCAGCAGCTTAGGGGAGGGATGGAGCACTGAAGCTTTCTTT
abundance: .; j_gene: TRBJ2-7; v_gene: TRBV5-1; d_gene: .; CDR3aa: CASSPAGVYYEQYF; CDR3nt: TGCGCCAGCAGCCCGGCCGGGGTATACTACGAGCAGTACTTC
abundance: .; j_gene: TRBJ2-7; v_gene: TRBV6-5; d_gene: TRBD2; CDR3aa: CASRYAGVGTYEQYF; CDR3nt: TGTGCCAGCAGATATGCGGGAGTGGGAACCTACGAGCAGTACTTC
abundance: .; j_gene: TRBJ1-3; v_gene: TRBV19; d_gene: TRBD1; CDR3aa: CASSRTGVDNLPGNTIYF; CDR3nt: TGTGCCAGTAGTAGGACAGGGGTTGATAATTTGCCTGGAAACACCATATATTTT
abundance: .; j_gene: TRBJ2-7; v_gene: TRBV29-1; d_gene: TRBD2; CDR3aa: CSVAGGASRGEQYF; CDR3nt: TGCAGCGTGGCGGGAGGGGCTTCTAGGGGAGAGCAGTACTTC
abundance: .; j_gene: TRBJ2-7; v_gene: TRBV7-8; d_gene: .; CDR3aa: CASSLRGREQYF; CDR3nt: TGTGCCAGCAGCCTCAGGGGTCGCGAGCAGTACTTC
abundance: .; j_gene: TRBJ2-5; v_gene: TRBV18; d_gene: TRBD2; CDR3aa: CASSPPGGGQETQYF; CDR3nt: TGTGCCAGCTCACCCCCTGGCGGGGGCCAAGAGACCCAGTACTTC
abundance: .; j_gene: TRBJ1-1; v_gene: TRBV5-4; d_gene: .; CDR3aa: CASSLAGVTEAFF; CDR3nt: TGTGCCAGCAGCTTGGCCGGGGTCACTGAAGCTTTCTTT
abundance: .; j_gene: TRBJ2-7; v_gene: TRBV7-8; d_gene: TRBD1; CDR3aa: CASSPLGTDYEQYF; CDR3nt: TGTGCCAGCAGCCCGTTGGGGACAGATTACGAGCAGTACTTC
abundance: .; j_gene: TRBJ1-1; v_gene: TRBV29-1; d_gene: TRBD1; CDR3aa: CSVATGTGGRVGTEAFF; CDR3nt: TGCAGCGTGGCCACCGGGACAGGGGGCCGAGTTGGGACTGAAGCTTTCTTT
abundance: .; j_gene: TRBJ2-4; v_gene: TRBV2; d_gene: .; CDR3aa: CASSPDRLLTKNIQYF; CDR3nt: TGTGCCAGCAGCCCTGACAGGTTGTTGACCAAAAACATTCAGTACTTC
abundance: .; j_gene: TRBJ1-2; v_gene: TRBV6-1; d_gene: TRBD1; CDR3aa: CASSADRGGGYTF; CDR3nt: TGTGCCAGCAGTGCGGACAGGGGTGGTGGCTACACCTTC
abundance: .; j_gene: TRBJ2-4; v_gene: TRBV6-1; d_gene: TRBD2; CDR3aa: CASSVPHGLAGTQAKNIQYF; CDR3nt: TGTGCCAGCAGTGTCCCTCATGGACTAGCGGGAACCCAAGCCAAAAACATTCAGTACTTC
abundance: .; j_gene: TRBJ1-3; v_gene: TRBV18; d_gene: TRBD1; CDR3aa: CASSSGTAGNTIYF; CDR3nt: TGTGCCAGCTCTTCCGGGACAGCGGGAAACACCATATATTTT
abundance: once; j_gene: TRBJ2-6; v_gene: TRBV19; d_gene: .; CDR3aa: CASSIHSGANVLTF; CDR3nt: TGTGCCAGTAGTATACACTCTGGGGCCAACGTCCTGACTTTC
abundance: once; j_gene: TRBJ1-2; v_gene: TRBV7-9; d_gene: TRBD1; CDR3aa: CASSATGTGGIYGYTF; CDR3nt: TGTGCCAGCAGCGCGACCGGGACAGGGGGCATCTATGGCTACACCTTC
abundance: .; j_gene: TRBJ2-7; v_gene: TRBV13; d_gene: .; CDR3aa: CASSSRTDSYEQYF; CDR3nt: TGTGCCAGCAGCTCCCGGACAGATTCCTACGAGCAGTACTTC
abundance: once; j_gene: TRBJ1-4; v_gene: TRBV2; d_gene: .; CDR3aa: CASSDQGWEPRDEKLFF; CDR3nt: TGTGCCAGCAGTGACCAGGGGTGGGAGCCAAGGGATGAAAAACTGTTTTTT
abundance: few; j_gene: TRBJ2-3; v_gene: TRBV27; d_gene: .; CDR3aa: CASGISRGKKHTQYF; CDR3nt: TGTGCCAGCGGAATTTCAAGGGGAAAAAAGCATACGCAGTATTTT
abundance: .; j_gene: TRBJ2-1; v_gene: TRBV29-1; d_gene: TRBD1; CDR3aa: CSVYIRDRGSYNEQFF; CDR3nt: TGCAGCGTTTACATCCGGGACAGGGGCTCCTACAATGAGCAGTTCTTC
abundance: .; j_gene: TRBJ1-5; v_gene: TRBV6-5; d_gene: .; CDR3aa: CASSVSQGSNQPQHF; CDR3nt: TGTGCCAGCAGTGTTTCACAGGGTAGCAATCAGCCCCAGCATTTT
abundance: .; j_gene: TRBJ2-1; v_gene: TRBV4-1; d_gene: TRBD2; CDR3aa: CASSPRLAGSYNEQFF; CDR3nt: TGCGCCAGCAGCCCCCGACTAGCGGGCTCCTACAATGAGCAGTTCTTC
abundance: .; j_gene: TRBJ2-5; v_gene: TRBV11-2; d_gene: TRBD2; CDR3aa: CASSLDGLAGGFYGETQYF; CDR3nt: TGTGCCAGCAGCTTAGATGGACTAGCGGGAGGTTTTTACGGAGAGACCCAGTACTTC
abundance: .; j_gene: TRBJ1-1; v_gene: TRBV6-1; d_gene: .; CDR3aa: CASSEISEAFF; CDR3nt: TGTGCCAGCAGTGAAATCAGTGAAGCTTTCTTT
abundance: .; j_gene: TRBJ2-3; v_gene: TRBV5-1; d_gene: .; CDR3aa: CASSPGVLGTDTQYF; CDR3nt: TGCGCCAGCAGCCCAGGGGTGTTGGGCACAGATACGCAGTATTTT
abundance: .; j_gene: TRBJ2-3; v_gene: TRBV29-1; d_gene: TRBD2; CDR3aa: CSVGGEAGVSTDTQYF; CDR3nt: TGCAGCGTCGGAGGGGAAGCGGGGGTATCCACAGATACGCAGTATTTT
abundance: .; j_gene: TRBJ1-5; v_gene: TRBV21-1; d_gene: .; CDR3aa: CASRYEQGEPRHSHQPQHF; CDR3nt: TGTGCCAGCAGATACGAACAGGGTGAGCCGCGCCATTCACACCAGCCCCAGCATTTT